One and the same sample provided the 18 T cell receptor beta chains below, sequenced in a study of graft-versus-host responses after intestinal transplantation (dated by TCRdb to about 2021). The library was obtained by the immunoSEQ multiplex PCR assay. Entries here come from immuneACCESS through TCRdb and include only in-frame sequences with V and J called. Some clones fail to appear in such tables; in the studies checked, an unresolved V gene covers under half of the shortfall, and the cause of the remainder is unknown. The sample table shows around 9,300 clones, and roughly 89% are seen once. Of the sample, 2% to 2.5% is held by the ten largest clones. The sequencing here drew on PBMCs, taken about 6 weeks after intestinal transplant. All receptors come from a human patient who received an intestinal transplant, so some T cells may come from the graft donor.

CDR3 nucleotides: TGTGCCAGCGGTGGTCCGGGGGCCTACAATGAGCAGTTCTTC. Its translation: CASGGPGAYNEQFF. The V and J genes are TRBV9 and TRBJ2-1, with D possibly matching TRBD2 (6 bases). CDR1 and CDR2 from the germline V gene are SGDLS and YYNGEE. Trimming left V 7 bases short and J 2 bases short, with 13 bases between. The CDR3 extends over 14 amino acids.

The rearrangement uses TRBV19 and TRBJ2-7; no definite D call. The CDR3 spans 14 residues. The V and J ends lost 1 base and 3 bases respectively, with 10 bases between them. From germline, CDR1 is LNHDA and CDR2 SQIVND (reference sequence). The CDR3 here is CASSIGQLGYEQYF. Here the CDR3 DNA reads TGTGCCAGTAGTATAGGGCAGCTCGGCTACGAGCAGTACTTC.

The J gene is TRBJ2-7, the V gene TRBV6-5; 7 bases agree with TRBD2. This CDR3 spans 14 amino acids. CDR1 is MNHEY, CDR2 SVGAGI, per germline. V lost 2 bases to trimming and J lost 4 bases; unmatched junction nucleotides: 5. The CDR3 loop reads CASSYGSGKYEQYF. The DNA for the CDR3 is TGTGCCAGCAGTTACGGGAGCGGGAAGTACGAGCAGTACTTC.

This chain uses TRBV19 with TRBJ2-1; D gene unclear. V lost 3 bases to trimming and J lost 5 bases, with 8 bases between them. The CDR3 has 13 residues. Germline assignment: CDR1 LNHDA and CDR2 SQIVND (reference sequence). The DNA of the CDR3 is TGTGCCAGTAGTATCCAAAGAAACAATGAGCAGTTCTTC. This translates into CASSIQRNNEQFF.

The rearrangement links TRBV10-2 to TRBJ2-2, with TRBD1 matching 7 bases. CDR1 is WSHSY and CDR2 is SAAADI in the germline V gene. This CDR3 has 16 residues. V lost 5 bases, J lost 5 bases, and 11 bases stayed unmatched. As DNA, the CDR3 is TGCGCCAGCAGTCGATTGGACAGGTGGGGGACCGGGGAGCTGTTTTTT. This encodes CASSRLDRWGTGELFF.

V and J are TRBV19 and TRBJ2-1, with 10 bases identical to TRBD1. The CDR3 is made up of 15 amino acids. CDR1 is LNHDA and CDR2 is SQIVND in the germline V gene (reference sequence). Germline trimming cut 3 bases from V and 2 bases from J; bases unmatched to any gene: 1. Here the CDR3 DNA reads TGTGCCAGTAGTATCGACAGGGGGCCCTACAATGAGCAGTTCTTC. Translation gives CASSIDRGPYNEQFF.

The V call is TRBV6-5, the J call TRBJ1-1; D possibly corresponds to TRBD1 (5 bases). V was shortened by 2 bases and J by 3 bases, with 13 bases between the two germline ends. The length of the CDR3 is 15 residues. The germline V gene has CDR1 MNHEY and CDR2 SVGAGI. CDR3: CASSYTGTEDTEAFF. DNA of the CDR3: TGTGCCAGCAGTTACACCGGGACGGAAGACACTGAAGCTTTCTTT.

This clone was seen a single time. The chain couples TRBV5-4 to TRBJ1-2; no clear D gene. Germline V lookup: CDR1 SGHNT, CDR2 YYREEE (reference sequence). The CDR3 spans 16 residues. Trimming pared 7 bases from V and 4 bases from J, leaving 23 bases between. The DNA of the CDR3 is TGTGCCAGCCATTCGAGCATACCAGGAAAGACCTATGGCTACACCTTC. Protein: CASHSSIPGKTYGYTF.

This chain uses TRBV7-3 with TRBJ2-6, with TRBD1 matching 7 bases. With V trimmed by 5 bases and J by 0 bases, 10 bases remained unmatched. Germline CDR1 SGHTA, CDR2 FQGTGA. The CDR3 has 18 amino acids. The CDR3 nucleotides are TGTGCCAGCAGCCCCTTAGGGGGCTTCAGCTCTGGGGCCAACGTCCTGACTTTC. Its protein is CASSPLGGFSSGANVLTF.

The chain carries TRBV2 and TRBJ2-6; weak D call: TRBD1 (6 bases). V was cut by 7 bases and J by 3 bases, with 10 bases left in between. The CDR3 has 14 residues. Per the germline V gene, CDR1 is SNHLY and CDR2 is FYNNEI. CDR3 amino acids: CASKQGFGANVLTF. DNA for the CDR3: TGTGCCAGCAAGCAGGGGTTTGGGGCCAACGTCCTGACTTTC. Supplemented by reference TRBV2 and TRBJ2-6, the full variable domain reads EPEVTQTPSHQVTQMGQEVILRCVPISNHLYFYWYRQILGQKVEFLVSFYNNEISEKSEIFDDQFSVERPDGSNFTLKIRSTKLEDSAMYFCASKQGFGANVLTFGAGSRLTVL.

CDR3 sequence: CATSRGTPPYEQYF. The CDR3, as DNA: TGTGCCACCAGCAGAGGGACACCCCCCTACGAGCAGTACTTC. This chain uses TRBV15 with TRBJ2-7; the D gene is possibly TRBD1 (5 bases). Trimming cost V 1 base and J 2 bases, with 9 bases left between them. Germline V lookup: CDR1 LNHNV, CDR2 YYDKDF (reference sequence). This CDR3 region has 14 residues. Full variable domain (missing parts from reference TRBV15 and TRBJ2-7): DAMVIQNPRYQVTQFGKPVTLSCSQTLNHNVMYWYQQKSSQAPKLLFHYYDKDFNNEADTPDNFQSRRPNTSFCFLDIRSPGLGDTAMYLCATSRGTPPYEQYFGPGTRLTVT.

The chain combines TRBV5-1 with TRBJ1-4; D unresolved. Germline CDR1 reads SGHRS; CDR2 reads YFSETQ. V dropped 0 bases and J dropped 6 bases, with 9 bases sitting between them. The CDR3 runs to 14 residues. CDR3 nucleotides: TGCGCCAGCAGCTTGGCCTTGGAGGATGAAAAACTGTTTTTT. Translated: CASSLALEDEKLFF.

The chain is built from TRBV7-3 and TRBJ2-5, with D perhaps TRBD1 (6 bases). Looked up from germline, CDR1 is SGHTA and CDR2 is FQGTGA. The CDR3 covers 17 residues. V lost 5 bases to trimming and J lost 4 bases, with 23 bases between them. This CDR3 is CASSPHYHRVRGETQYF. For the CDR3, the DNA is TGTGCCAGCAGCCCACACTACCACAGGGTAAGGGGAGAGACCCAGTACTTC.

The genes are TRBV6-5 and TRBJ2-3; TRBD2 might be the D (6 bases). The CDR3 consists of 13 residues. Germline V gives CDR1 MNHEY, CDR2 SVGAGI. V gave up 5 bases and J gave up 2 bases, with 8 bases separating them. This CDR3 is CASSGDFTDTQYF. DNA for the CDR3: TGTGCCAGCAGTGGGGACTTCACAGATACGCAGTATTTT.

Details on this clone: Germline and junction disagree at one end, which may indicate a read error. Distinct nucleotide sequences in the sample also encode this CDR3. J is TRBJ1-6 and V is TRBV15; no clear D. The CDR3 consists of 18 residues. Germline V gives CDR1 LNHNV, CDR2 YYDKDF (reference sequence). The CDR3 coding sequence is TGTGCCACCAGCAGAGCATGGGCCGTTAGCTCCTATAATTCACCCCTCCATTTT. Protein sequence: CATSRAWAVSSYNSPLHF.

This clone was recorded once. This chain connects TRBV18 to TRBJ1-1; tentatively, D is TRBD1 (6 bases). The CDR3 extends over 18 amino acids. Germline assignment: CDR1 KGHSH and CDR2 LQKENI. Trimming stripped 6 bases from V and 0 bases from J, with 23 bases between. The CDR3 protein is CASSHRQATYLVNTEAFF. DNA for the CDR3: TGTGCCAGCTCTCACAGACAGGCCACCTATCTTGTGAACACTGAAGCTTTCTTT. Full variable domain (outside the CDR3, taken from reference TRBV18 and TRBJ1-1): NAGVMQNPRHLVRRRGQEARLRCSPMKGHSHVYWYRQLPEEGLKFMVYLQKENIIDESGMPKERFSAEFPKEGPSILRIQQVVRGDSAAYFCASSHRQATYLVNTEAFFGQGTRLTVV.

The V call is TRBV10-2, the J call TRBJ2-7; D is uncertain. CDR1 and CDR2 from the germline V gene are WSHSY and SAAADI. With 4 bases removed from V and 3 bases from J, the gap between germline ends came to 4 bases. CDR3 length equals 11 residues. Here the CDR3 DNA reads TGCGCCAGCAGTGGGGGCTACGAGCAGTACTTC. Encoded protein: CASSGGYEQYF.

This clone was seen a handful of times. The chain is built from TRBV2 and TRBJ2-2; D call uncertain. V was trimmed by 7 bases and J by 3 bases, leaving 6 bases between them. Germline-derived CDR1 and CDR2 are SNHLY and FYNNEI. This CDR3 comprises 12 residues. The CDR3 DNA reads TGTGCCAGCAACCTACACACCGGGGAGCTGTTTTTT. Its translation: CASNLHTGELFF. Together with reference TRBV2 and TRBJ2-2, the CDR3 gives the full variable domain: EPEVTQTPSHQVTQMGQEVILRCVPISNHLYFYWYRQILGQKVEFLVSFYNNEISEKSEIFDDQFSVERPDGSNFTLKIRSTKLEDSAMYFCASNLHTGELFFGEGSRLTVL.